This entry lists 27 T cell receptor beta chains sequenced from one sample in a study of CD8 T cell repertoires and HIV-1 epitope variants. Generated by immunoSEQ multiplex PCR, the TCRdb table keeps only in-frame clones and is missing some. In the table there are about 2,600 clones, about 70% of which are singletons. These receptors lack a known antigen. The sample consisted of cultured CD8+ T cells derived from PBMCs. The receptors come from a male donor with HIV.

The CDR3 nucleotides are TGTGCCAGCAGCCCCTGGACTAGCCCCAATGAGCAGTTCTTC. This encodes CASSPWTSPNEQFF. This rearrangement joins TRBV5-5 to TRBJ2-1; 8 positions agree with TRBD2. The CDR3 spans 14 residues. CDR1 SGHKS and CDR2 YYEKEE come from the germline V gene (reference sequence). Trimming at V came to 4 bases and at J to 6 bases, leaving 6 bases not matched to a gene.

This clone was observed a single time. The V and J genes are TRBV27 and TRBJ2-6, with D unresolved. CDR1 MNHEY and CDR2 SMNVEV come from the germline V gene (reference sequence). CDR3 size: 19 residues. The V and J ends lost 1 base and 0 bases respectively, with 16 bases between them. The CDR3 is CASSLYPEDRTSGANVLTF. As DNA, the CDR3 is TGTGCCAGCAGTTTATACCCCGAGGATAGAACCTCTGGGGCCAACGTCCTGACTTTC.

V is TRBV19 and J is TRBJ2-5, with D hard to call. Trimming left V 1 base short and J 2 bases short, with 5 bases between. The CDR3 is 13 residues long. Germline V lookup: CDR1 LNHDA, CDR2 SQIVND (reference sequence). CDR3 DNA sequence: TGTGCCAGTAGTATAGTCTCGCAAGAGACCCAGTACTTC. It codes for CASSIVSQETQYF. The full variable domain, in which reference TRBV19 and TRBJ2-5 provide the parts outside the CDR3, is DGGITQSPKYLFRKEGQNVTLSCEQNLNHDAMYWYRQDPGQGLRLIYYSQIVNDFQKGDIAEGYSVSREKKESFPLTVTSAQKNPTAFYLCASSIVSQETQYFGPGTRLLVL.

The chain employs TRBV10-3 and TRBJ2-7; 8 bases map to TRBD1. The CDR3 length is 12 residues. Per germline, CDR1 ENHRY and CDR2 SYGVKD. V shed 10 bases and J 0 bases; nucleotides not matched to a gene: 2. This chain's CDR3 is CATGTGSYEQYF. In DNA form, the CDR3 reads TGTGCCACCGGGACAGGCTCCTACGAGCAGTACTTC.

This CDR3 is CASSEIIAGGPETQYF. The CDR3 DNA reads TGTGCCAGCAGTGAAATTATAGCGGGAGGGCCAGAGACCCAGTACTTC. The gene calls are TRBV2 and TRBJ2-5; 11 bases line up with TRBD2. The CDR3 spans 16 residues. Germline CDR1 reads SNHLY; CDR2 reads FYNNEI. The J segment lost 4 bases and the V segment lost 2 bases, leaving 6 bases of the junction unmatched.

This chain joins TRBV5-1 and TRBJ2-7, with TRBD2 as a possible D gene (6 bases). The CDR3 spans 14 residues. V lost 1 base to trimming and J lost 3 bases, with 11 bases between them. The germline gives CDR1 SGHRS, CDR2 YFSETQ. The CDR3 nucleotides read TGCGCCAGCAGCTTGTATGCCGGGGGCTACGAGCAGTACTTC. This gives the protein CASSLYAGGYEQYF.

The rearrangement joins TRBV28 to TRBJ1-2; TRBD1 agrees at 9 bases. This CDR3 region has 13 residues. The germline V gene has CDR1 MDHEN and CDR2 SYDVKM. V lost 7 bases, J lost 7 bases, and 7 bases stayed unmatched. CDR3 DNA: TGTGCCAGCATGGGACAGGGCCGTGGTGGCTACACCTTC. Residues: CASMGQGRGGYTF.

The chain joins TRBV28 to TRBJ2-3; 9 nucleotides line up with TRBD1. CDR3 size: 19 residues. In germline, CDR1 is MDHEN, CDR2 SYDVKM. Losses at the gene ends were 3 bases for V and 0 bases for J; bases not matched to a gene: 13. The CDR3 DNA follows: TGTGCCAGCAGTTTGGGGACAGGGTCCATAACTTCTAGCACAGATACGCAGTATTTT. Protein: CASSLGTGSITSSTDTQYF.

The gene calls are TRBV11-2 and TRBJ1-1, with D possibly TRBD1 on 6 matching bases. V was trimmed by 3 bases and J by 8 bases, leaving 13 bases between them. Germline assignment: CDR1 SGHAT and CDR2 FQNNGV. This CDR3 comprises 13 residues. The DNA for the CDR3 is TGTGCCAGCAGCTTGGGGGCTCCACGCGAAGCTTTCTTT. Protein sequence: CASSLGAPREAFF.

This rearrangement joins TRBV19 to TRBJ1-4; D ambiguous. Trimming pared 4 bases from V and 8 bases from J, leaving 11 bases between. This CDR3 is 13 amino acids long. Germline assignment: CDR1 LNHDA and CDR2 SQIVND (reference sequence). This chain's CDR3 is CASSRALEEKLFF. Here the CDR3 DNA reads TGTGCCAGTAGTAGGGCTCTGGAGGAAAAACTGTTTTTT.

The chain joins TRBV5-6 to TRBJ2-1; 14 bases align to TRBD2. CDR1 and CDR2 (germline): SGHDT, YYEEEE. With 3 bases clipped from V and 9 bases from J, the junction kept 8 bases outside the gene matches. The CDR3 loop spans 16 amino acids. CDR3 in amino acids: CASSSNPGLAGVEQFF. The CDR3, as DNA: TGTGCCAGCAGCTCAAACCCGGGACTAGCGGGGGTTGAGCAGTTCTTC.

The chain joins TRBV7-9 to TRBJ2-3; D gene unclear. The CDR3 spans 14 residues. Trimming left V 4 bases short and J 8 bases short, with 16 bases between. Per the germline V gene, CDR1 is SEHNR and CDR2 is FQNEAQ (reference sequence). CDR3 region: CASSSALSASTQYF. CDR3 nucleotide sequence: TGTGCCAGCAGCTCGGCCCTTTCAGCTTCTACGCAGTATTTT. Combining the CDR3 with reference TRBV7-9 and TRBJ2-3 gives the whole variable domain DTGVSQNPRHKITKRGQNVTFRCDPISEHNRLYWYRQTLGQGPEFLTYFQNEAQLEKSRLLSDRFSAERPKGSFSTLEIQRTEQGDSAMYLCASSSALSASTQYFGPGTRLTVL.

V usage is TRBV5-1 and J usage is TRBJ2-7, with 9 nucleotides matching TRBD2. Per the germline V gene, CDR1 is SGHRS and CDR2 is YFSETQ. J was trimmed by 2 bases and V by 0 bases; bases with no gene match: 6. The CDR3 has 16 amino acids. The CDR3 nucleotides read TGCGCCAGCAGCTTGGCCGGTCTAGCGGGAACCTACGAGCAGTACTTC. Translated: CASSLAGLAGTYEQYF.

The V call is TRBV6-5, the J call TRBJ2-4, with D tentatively TRBD1 (6 bases). This CDR3 is built from 11 residues. The germline V gene encodes CDR1 MNHEY and CDR2 SVGAGI. Trimming removed 6 bases at V and 8 bases at J, with 8 bases between. The CDR3 protein is CASRQGHIQYF. CDR3 sequence (DNA): TGTGCCAGCAGACAGGGTCACATTCAGTACTTC.

The rearrangement joins TRBV20-1 to TRBJ2-5; D perhaps matches TRBD1 (6 bases). Looked up from germline, CDR1 is DFQATT and CDR2 is SNEGSKA (reference sequence). The CDR3 has 11 amino acids. Trimming took off 3 bases at V and 7 bases at J, with 9 bases between the two ends. Written as DNA, the CDR3 is TGCAGTGCTAGCACGACAGGGACCCAGTACTTC. It yields the protein CSASTTGTQYF.

This clone appeared a single time. The chain couples TRBV19 to TRBJ2-1; TRBD2 is a possible D gene (6 bases). The CDR3 contains 17 residues. Trimming removed 2 bases from V and 7 bases from J, with 21 bases in between. CDR1 is LNHDA and CDR2 is SQIVND in the germline V gene (reference sequence). CDR3 DNA: TGTGCCAGTAGTATAAATGCCCTGGGACTGCGCAGGAATGAGCAGTTCTTC. Protein product: CASSINALGLRRNEQFF.

The rearrangement joins TRBV4-3 to TRBJ1-1; the D is unclear. The germline V and J ends were trimmed by 1 base and 1 base, with 10 bases remaining between them. Germline V CDR1 and CDR2: LGHNA, YSLEER. This CDR3 contains 15 residues. The CDR3 region is CASSQGVISNTEAFF. The CDR3 nucleotides read TGCGCCAGCAGCCAAGGGGTTATCTCGAACACTGAAGCTTTCTTT.

In its sample, this clone was seen a few times. Other DNA sequences in the sample encode the same CDR3. V gene TRBV18 combines with J gene TRBJ1-1; D gene ambiguous. Germline V lookup: CDR1 KGHSH, CDR2 LQKENI. V dropped 3 bases and J dropped 1 base, with 6 bases sitting between them. The CDR3 is 13 amino acids. CDR3 loop: CASSPGANTEAFF. DNA of the CDR3: TGTGCCAGCTCACCGGGAGCGAACACTGAAGCTTTCTTT. The full variable domain, its missing parts supplied by reference TRBV18 and TRBJ1-1, is NAGVMQNPRHLVRRRGQEARLRCSPMKGHSHVYWYRQLPEEGLKFMVYLQKENIIDESGMPKERFSAEFPKEGPSILRIQQVVRGDSAAYFCASSPGANTEAFFGQGTRLTVV.

The chain links TRBV4-1 to TRBJ2-2, with D possibly matching TRBD1 (6 bases). The V and J ends lost 2 bases and 5 bases respectively, with 12 bases between them. Germline CDR1 and CDR2: MGHRA and YSYEKL. This CDR3 region has 15 residues. Here the CDR3 reads CASSQSGQGTGELFF. The CDR3 bases are TGCGCCAGCAGCCAATCTGGCCAGGGGACCGGGGAGCTGTTTTTT.

V usage is TRBV6-1 and J usage is TRBJ1-5, with no clear D. V dropped 6 bases and J dropped 5 bases, with 17 bases sitting between them. This CDR3 comprises 15 residues. CDR1 is MNHNS and CDR2 is SASEGT in the germline V gene. CDR3 DNA sequence: TGTGCCAGCAGCGTAGACACCGACAACTATCAGCCCCAGCATTTT. This translates into CASSVDTDNYQPQHF.

The J gene is TRBJ2-5, the V gene TRBV5-1; D call uncertain. The V end was cut by 4 bases, the J end by 5 bases, with 3 bases between. The germline V gene encodes CDR1 SGHRS and CDR2 YFSETQ. The CDR3 sequence is 10 residues long. The CDR3 nucleotides are TGCGCCAGCAGCCTGGAGACCCAGTACTTC. Residues: CASSLETQYF.

The J gene is TRBJ2-7, the V gene TRBV7-9, with 9 bases matching TRBD1. V shed 7 bases, J shed 4 bases, and the junction held 8 bases outside the gene matches. The CDR3 extends over 14 amino acids. Germline CDR1 reads SEHNR; CDR2 reads FQNEAQ (reference sequence). CDR3 sequence reads: CASNPGQGPYEQYF. CDR3 DNA: TGTGCCAGCAACCCGGGACAGGGACCTTACGAGCAGTACTTC.

The rearrangement links TRBV28 to TRBJ1-5; D gene unclear. Germline V gives CDR1 MDHEN, CDR2 SYDVKM. The CDR3 sequence is 13 residues long. V lost 2 bases and J lost 9, with 11 bases in between. CDR3 bases: TGTGCCAGCAGTTTAGCCGCAGCGGGGCCCCAGCATTTT. This encodes CASSLAAAGPQHF.

This clone was seen a handful of times. The V call is TRBV19, the J call TRBJ1-1; tentative D call: TRBD1 (5 bases). Trimming pared 4 bases from V and 1 base from J, leaving 10 bases between. Germline lookup yields CDR1 LNHDA and CDR2 SQIVND (reference sequence). CDR3 length: 14 amino acids. CDR3: CASSTGIRNTEAFF. CDR3 nucleotides: TGTGCCAGTAGTACAGGGATACGGAACACTGAAGCTTTCTTT. The entire variable domain, with the rest obtained from reference TRBV19 and TRBJ1-1, is as follows: DGGITQSPKYLFRKEGQNVTLSCEQNLNHDAMYWYRQDPGQGLRLIYYSQIVNDFQKGDIAEGYSVSREKKESFPLTVTSAQKNPTAFYLCASSTGIRNTEAFFGQGTRLTVV.

The V and J genes are TRBV7-9 and TRBJ2-7; 11 positions agree with TRBD1. This CDR3 comprises 16 residues. CDR1 is SEHNR, CDR2 FQNEAQ, per germline (reference sequence). V lost 0 bases and J lost 3; bases outside the gene matches: 4. The CDR3 bases are TGTGCCAGCAGCTTAGCGGGACAGGGGGTGGACTACGAGCAGTACTTC. Translated: CASSLAGQGVDYEQYF.

J is TRBJ1-1 and V is TRBV10-3; TRBD1 matches at 8 bases. J was trimmed by 3 bases and V by 2 bases; bases with no gene match: 2. Germline CDR1 is ENHRY and CDR2 is SYGVKD. CDR3 length equals 14 residues. The CDR3 bases are TGTGCCATCAGTGAGACAGGGGGGGACACTGAAGCTTTCTTT. It yields the protein CAISETGGDTEAFF.

The chain employs TRBV7-9 and TRBJ2-1, with TRBD2 matching over 12 bases. The V segment lost 4 bases and the J segment 8 bases; nucleotides outside the gene matches: 3. The length of the CDR3 is 14 residues. Germline loops: CDR1 SEHNR, CDR2 FQNEAQ (reference sequence). Here the CDR3 reads CASSWTSGNDEQFF. In DNA form, the CDR3 reads TGTGCCAGCAGCTGGACTAGCGGGAACGATGAGCAGTTCTTC.